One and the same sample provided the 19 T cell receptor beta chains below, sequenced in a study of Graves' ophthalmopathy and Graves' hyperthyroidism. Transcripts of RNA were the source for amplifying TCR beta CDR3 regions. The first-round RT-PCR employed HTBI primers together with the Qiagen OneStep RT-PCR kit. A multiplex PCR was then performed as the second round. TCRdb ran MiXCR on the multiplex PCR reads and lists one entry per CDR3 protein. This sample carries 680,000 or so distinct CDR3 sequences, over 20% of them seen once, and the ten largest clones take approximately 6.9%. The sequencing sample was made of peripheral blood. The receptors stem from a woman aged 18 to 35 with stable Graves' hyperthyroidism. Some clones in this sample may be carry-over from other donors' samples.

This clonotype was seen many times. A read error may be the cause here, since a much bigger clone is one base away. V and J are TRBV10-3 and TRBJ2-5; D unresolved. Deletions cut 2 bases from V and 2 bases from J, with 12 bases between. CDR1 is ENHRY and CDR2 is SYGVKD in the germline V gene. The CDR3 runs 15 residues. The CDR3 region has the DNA TGTGCCATCAGTGAGCGGGCGAAACTACAAGAGACCCAGTACTTC. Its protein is CAISERAKLQETQYF.

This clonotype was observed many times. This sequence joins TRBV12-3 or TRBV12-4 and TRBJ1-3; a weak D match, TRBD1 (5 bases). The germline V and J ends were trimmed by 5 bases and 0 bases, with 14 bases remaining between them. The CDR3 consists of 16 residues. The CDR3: CASSPRPQGSGNTIYF. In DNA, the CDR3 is TGTGCCAGCAGTCCCCGACCTCAGGGCTCTGGAAACACCATATATTTT.

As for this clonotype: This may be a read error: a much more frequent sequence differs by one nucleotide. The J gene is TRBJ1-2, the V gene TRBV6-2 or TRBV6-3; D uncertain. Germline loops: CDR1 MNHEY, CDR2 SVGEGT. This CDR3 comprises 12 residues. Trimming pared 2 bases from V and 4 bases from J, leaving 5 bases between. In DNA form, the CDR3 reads TGTGCCAGCAGTTACAGCCCCTATGGCTACACCTTC. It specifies CASSYSPYGYTF.

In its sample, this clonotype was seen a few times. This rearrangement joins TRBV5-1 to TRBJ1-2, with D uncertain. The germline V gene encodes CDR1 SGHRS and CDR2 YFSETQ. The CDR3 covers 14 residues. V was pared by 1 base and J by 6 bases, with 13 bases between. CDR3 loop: CASSLRAVEDGYTF. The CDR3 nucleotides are TGCGCCAGCAGCTTGAGGGCGGTGGAGGATGGCTACACCTTC. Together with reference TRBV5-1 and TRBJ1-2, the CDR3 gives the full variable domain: KAGVTQTPRYLIKTRGQQVTLSCSPISGHRSVSWYQQTPGQGLQFLFEYFSETQRNKGNFPGRFSGRQFSNSRSEMNVSTLELGDSALYLCASSLRAVEDGYTFGSGTRLTVV.

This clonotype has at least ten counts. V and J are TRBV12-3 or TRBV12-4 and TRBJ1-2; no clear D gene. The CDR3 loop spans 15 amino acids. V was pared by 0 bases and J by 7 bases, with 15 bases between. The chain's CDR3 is CASSLALLSATGYTF. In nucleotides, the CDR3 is TGTGCCAGCAGTTTAGCGCTTTTGTCAGCCACTGGCTACACCTTC.

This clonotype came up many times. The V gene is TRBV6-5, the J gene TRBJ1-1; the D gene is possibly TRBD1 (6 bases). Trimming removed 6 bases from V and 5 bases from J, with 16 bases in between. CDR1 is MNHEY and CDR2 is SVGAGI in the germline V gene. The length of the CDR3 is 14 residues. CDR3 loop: CASSPRGARTEAFF. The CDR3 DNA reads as TGTGCCAGCAGCCCAAGGGGGGCGCGAACTGAAGCTTTCTTT.

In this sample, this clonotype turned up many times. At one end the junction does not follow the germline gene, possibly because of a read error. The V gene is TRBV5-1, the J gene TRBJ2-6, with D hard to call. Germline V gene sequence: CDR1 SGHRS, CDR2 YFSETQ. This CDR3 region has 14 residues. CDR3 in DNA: TGCGCCAGCGGCTTTAACTCTGGGGCCAACGTCCTGACTTTC. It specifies CASGFNSGANVLTF.

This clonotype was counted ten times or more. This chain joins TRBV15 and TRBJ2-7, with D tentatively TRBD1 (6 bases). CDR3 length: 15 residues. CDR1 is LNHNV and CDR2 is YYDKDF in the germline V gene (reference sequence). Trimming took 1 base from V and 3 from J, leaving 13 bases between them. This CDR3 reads CATSRGRGSSYEQYF. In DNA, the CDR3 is TGTGCCACCAGCAGAGGCAGGGGATCGAGCTACGAGCAGTACTTC.

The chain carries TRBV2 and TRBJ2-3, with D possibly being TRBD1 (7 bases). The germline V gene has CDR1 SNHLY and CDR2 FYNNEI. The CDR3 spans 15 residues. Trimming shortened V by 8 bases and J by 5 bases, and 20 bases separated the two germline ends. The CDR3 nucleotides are TGTGCCAGCTCTGTTGGAAGGGGGCGGGGAGATACGCAGTATTTT. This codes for CASSVGRGRGDTQYF.

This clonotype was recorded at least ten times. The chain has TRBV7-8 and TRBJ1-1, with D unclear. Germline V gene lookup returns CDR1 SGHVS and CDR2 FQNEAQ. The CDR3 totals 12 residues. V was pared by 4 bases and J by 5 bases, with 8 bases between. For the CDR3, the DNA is TGTGCCAGCAGCTCCGTGGGGACTGAAGCTTTCTTT. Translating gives CASSSVGTEAFF.

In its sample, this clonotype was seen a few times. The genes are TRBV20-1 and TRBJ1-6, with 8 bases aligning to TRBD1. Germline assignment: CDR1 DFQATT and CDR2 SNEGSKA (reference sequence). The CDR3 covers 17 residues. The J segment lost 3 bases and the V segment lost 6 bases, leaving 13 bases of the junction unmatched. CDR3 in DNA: TGCAGTGCCAAGGCAACGGACAGGGACCTCTATAATTCACCCCTCCACTTT. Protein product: CSAKATDRDLYNSPLHF.

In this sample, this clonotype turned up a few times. The CDR3 bases are TGTGCCTGGAGTTTGCAGGTGAACACTGAAGCTTTCTTT. It encodes CAWSLQVNTEAFF. The chain links TRBV30 to TRBJ1-1, with unresolved D. Germline V gives CDR1 GTSNPN, CDR2 SVGIG (reference sequence). V was trimmed by 2 bases and J by 0 bases, leaving 7 bases between them. This CDR3 spans 13 amino acids.

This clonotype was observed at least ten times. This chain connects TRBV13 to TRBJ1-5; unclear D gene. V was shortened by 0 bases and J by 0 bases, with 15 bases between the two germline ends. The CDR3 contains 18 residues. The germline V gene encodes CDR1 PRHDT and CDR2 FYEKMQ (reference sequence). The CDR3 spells CASSLGRREIYSNQPQHF. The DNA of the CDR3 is TGTGCCAGCAGCTTAGGACGCCGGGAGATTTATAGCAATCAGCCCCAGCATTTT.

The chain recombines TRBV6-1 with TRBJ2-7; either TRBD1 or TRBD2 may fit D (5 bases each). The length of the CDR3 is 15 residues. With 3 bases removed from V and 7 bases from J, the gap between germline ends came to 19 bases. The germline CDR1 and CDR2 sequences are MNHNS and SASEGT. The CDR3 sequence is CASSDAGQGPGEQYF. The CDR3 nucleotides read TGTGCCAGCAGTGACGCCGGGCAGGGACCTGGGGAGCAGTACTTC.

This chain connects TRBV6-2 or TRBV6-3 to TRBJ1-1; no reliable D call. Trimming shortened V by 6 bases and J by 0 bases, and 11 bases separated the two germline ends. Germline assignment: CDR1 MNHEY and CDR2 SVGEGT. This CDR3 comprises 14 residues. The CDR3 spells CASRRSGLNTEAFF. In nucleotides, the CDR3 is TGTGCCAGCAGACGATCAGGTTTGAACACTGAAGCTTTCTTT.

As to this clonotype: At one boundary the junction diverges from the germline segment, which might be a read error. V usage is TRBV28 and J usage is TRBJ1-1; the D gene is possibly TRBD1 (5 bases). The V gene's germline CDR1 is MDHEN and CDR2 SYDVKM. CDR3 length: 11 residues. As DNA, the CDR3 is TGTGCCAGCAGTTTCCGGGACGGCTCACACTTT. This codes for CASSFRDGSHF.

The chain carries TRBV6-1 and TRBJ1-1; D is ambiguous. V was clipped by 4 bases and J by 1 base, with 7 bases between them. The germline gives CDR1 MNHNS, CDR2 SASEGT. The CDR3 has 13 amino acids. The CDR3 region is CASSGRTNTEAFF. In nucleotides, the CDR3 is TGTGCCAGCAGTGGTCGGACGAACACTGAAGCTTTCTTT.

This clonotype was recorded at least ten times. DNA of the CDR3: TGTGCCAGCAGCAAAGCTAAGGGAGTCGGGGATGGCTACACCTTC. Translated: CASSKAKGVGDGYTF. The chain couples TRBV3-1 to TRBJ1-2, with D unclear. CDR1 and CDR2 from the germline V gene are LGHDT and YNNKEL (reference sequence). This CDR3 contains 15 residues. V was trimmed by 5 bases and J by 6 bases, leaving 19 bases between them.

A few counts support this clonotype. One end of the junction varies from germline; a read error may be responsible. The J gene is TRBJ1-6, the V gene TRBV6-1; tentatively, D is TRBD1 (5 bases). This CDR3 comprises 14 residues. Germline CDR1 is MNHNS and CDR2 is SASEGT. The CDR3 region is CASSPGGYHSSLHF. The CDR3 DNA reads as TGTGCCAGCAGTCCCGGGGGGTACCATTCATCCCTCCACTTT.